A single T cell receptor beta chain is shown here with its context. Its target is unknown. CDR3 length: 13 amino acids. The V and J ends lost 7 bases and 6 bases respectively, with 15 bases between them. It was with 60 Vbeta and 13 Jbeta primers that the PCR ran. TCRdb's copy holds only in-frame clones and misses some; the assay was immunoSEQ multiplex PCR. The table shows over 150,000 clones, with about 88% occurring only once. This record comes from a study of cytomegalovirus exposure and HLA in healthy donors. Overall study findings and caveats: Some highly shared sequence variants likely arose as a pipeline artifact. A missense DCLRE1C variant was associated with V- and J-gene trimming of TCR beta chains in a later analysis, and an independent cohort replicated the association.

The J gene is TRBJ1-2, the V gene TRBV23-1; D is ambiguous. TRBV23-1 is an ORF; its function is uncertain. This sequence originates from a girl under three years old in good health and CMV-seronegative. Material for sequencing was PBMCs. The CDR3 DNA sequence: TGCGCCAGCACCCGAGTCCGAGGTGATGGCTACACCTTC. Translating it yields CASTRVRGDGYTF.